The entry below describes one TCR beta chain. Its target is not known. The data derive from a study of shared clonotypes between healthy human individuals. The overall study: Three plates each covered CD4 naive and memory; CD8 naive two, CD8 memory one. General study results and limits: Rarefaction gave evidence that sorted-subset sequencing remained incomplete despite large depth. The generation probabilities recorded for non-shared clonotypes fell below those of clonotypes shared by all four donors.

Only Caucasian adults living in Nashville, Tennessee made up the donor group. Data came from immunoSEQ multiplex PCR; TCRdb stores just in-frame clones and leaves some out. The repertoire holds 2 million to 2.5 million clones, just under 95% seen once, with 0.3% to 0.4% in the top ten. The CDR3 spans 17 residues. Germline CDR1 SGHRS, CDR2 YFSETQ. The ends lost 4 bases at V and 4 bases at J; junction bases unmatched: 11. The sequence was collected from a man aged 18 to 30 in good health. Some clones in this sample may be carry-over from other donors' samples. The rearrangement joins TRBV5-1 to TRBJ2-5; 12 bases are shared with TRBD2. Sequencing was done on a sample of naive CD4+ T cells from PBMCs. Subset of the sample: CD45RA+ positively selected. CDR3 coding DNA: TGCGCCAGCAGCCTCGAGGCTAGCGGGAGGGGAGGAGAGACCCAGTACTTC. Its translation: CASSLEASGRGGETQYF.